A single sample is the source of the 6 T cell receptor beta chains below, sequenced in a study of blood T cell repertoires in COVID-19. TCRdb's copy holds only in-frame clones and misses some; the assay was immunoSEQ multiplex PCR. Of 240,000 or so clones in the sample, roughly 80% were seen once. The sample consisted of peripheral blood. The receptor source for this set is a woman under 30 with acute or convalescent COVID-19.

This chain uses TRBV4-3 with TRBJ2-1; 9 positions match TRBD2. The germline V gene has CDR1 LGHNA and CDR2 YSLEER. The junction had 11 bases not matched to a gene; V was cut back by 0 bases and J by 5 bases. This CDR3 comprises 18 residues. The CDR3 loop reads CASSQDPPAAGGDNEQFF. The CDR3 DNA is TGCGCCAGCAGCCAAGATCCTCCCGCAGCGGGAGGCGACAATGAGCAGTTCTTC.

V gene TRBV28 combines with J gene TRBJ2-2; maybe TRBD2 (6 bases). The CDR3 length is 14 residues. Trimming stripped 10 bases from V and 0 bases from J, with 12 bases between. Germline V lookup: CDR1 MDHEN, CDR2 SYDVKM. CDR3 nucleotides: TGTGCCACCTCCGGGGGAGCGAACACCGGGGAGCTGTTTTTT. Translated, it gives CATSGGANTGELFF.

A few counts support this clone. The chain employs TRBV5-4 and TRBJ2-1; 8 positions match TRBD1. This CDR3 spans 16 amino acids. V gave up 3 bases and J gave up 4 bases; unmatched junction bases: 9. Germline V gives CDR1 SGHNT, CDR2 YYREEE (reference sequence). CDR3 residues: CASSSMDREFYNEQFF. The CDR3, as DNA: TGTGCCAGCAGCTCCATGGACAGGGAGTTTTACAATGAGCAGTTCTTC. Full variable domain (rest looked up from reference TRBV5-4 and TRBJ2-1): ETGVTQSPTHLIKTRGQQVTLRCSSQSGHNTVSWYQQALGQGPQFIFQYYREEENGRGNFPPRFSGLQFPNYSSELNVNALELDDSALYLCASSSMDREFYNEQFFGPGTRLTVL.

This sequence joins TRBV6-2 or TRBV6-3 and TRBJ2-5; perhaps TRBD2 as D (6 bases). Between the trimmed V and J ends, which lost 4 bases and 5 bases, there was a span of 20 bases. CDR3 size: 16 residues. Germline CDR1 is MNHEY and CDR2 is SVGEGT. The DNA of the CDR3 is TGTGCCAGCAGTTCCGGACGAGGAGGGCTTCAGGAGACCCAGTACTTC. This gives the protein CASSSGRGGLQETQYF.

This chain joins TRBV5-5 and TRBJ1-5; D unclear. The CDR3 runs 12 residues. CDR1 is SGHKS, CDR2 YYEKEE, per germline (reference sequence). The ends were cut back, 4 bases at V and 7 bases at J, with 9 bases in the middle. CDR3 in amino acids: CASSGDGQPQHF. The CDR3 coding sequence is TGTGCCAGCAGCGGAGACGGCCAGCCCCAGCATTTT.

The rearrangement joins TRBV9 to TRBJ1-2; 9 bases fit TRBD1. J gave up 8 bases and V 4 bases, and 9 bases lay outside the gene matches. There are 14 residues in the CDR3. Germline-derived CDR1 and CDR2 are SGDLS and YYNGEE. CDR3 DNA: TGTGCCAGCAGCACCCGGACAGGGGTAAGCGGCTACACCTTC. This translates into CASSTRTGVSGYTF.